This TCR beta chain was obtained from a study of cytomegalovirus exposure and HLA in healthy donors. The CDR3 runs 16 residues. J lost 4 bases, V lost 4 bases, and 8 bases had no gene match. Germline lookup yields CDR1 SGHNT and CDR2 YYREEE (reference sequence). Study observations and caveats: TCR beta sequences numbering fewer than 20,000 were associated with HLA alleles at 0.05 false discovery rate in a later analysis. A later analysis linked a missense DCLRE1C variant to TCR beta V- and J-gene trimming. One cluster of highly shared sequence variants probably arose as a sequencing artifact.

Amplification used 60 Vbeta primers and 13 Jbeta primers. Clones were read by immunoSEQ multiplex PCR, and TCRdb kept only the in-frame ones, dropping some. Seen here are under 130,000 clones, around 63% observed once, and the top ten hold roughly 3.2%. With regard to this clone: Its antigen is not identified.

The rearrangement uses TRBV5-4 and TRBJ2-3, with TRBD2 matching over 11 bases. This receptor was obtained from a man younger than 40 in good health and CMV-seronegative. Sequenced sample: PBMCs. As DNA, the CDR3 is TGTGCCAGCAGCGATACCATTAGCGGGAGGGCAGATACGCAGTATTTT. Amino acid sequence: CASSDTISGRADTQYF. The full variable domain, rest sourced from reference TRBV5-4 and TRBJ2-3, is ETGVTQSPTHLIKTRGQQVTLRCSSQSGHNTVSWYQQALGQGPQFIFQYYREEENGRGNFPPRFSGLQFPNYSSELNVNALELDDSALYLCASSDTISGRADTQYFGPGTRLTVL.